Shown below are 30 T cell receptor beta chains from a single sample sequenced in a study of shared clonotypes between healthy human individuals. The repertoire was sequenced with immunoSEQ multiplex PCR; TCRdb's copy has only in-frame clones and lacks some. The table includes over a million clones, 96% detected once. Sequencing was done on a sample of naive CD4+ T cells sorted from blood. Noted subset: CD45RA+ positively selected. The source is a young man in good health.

CDR3 DNA: TGTGCCAGTAGTCGACCGGGACAGCCCTACGAGCAGTACTTC. Protein sequence: CASSRPGQPYEQYF. This chain uses TRBV19 with TRBJ2-7, with 7 positions matching TRBD1. CDR1 and CDR2 from the germline V gene are LNHDA and SQIVND (reference sequence). The CDR3 contains 14 residues. After removal of 5 bases from V and 2 bases from J, the junction contained 6 bases not matched to a gene.

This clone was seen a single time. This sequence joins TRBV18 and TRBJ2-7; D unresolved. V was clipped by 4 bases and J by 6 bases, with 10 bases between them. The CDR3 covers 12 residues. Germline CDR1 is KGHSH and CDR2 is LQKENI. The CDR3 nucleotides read TGTGCCAGCTCACAAAGGGATGGCGAGCAGTACTTC. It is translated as CASSQRDGEQYF.

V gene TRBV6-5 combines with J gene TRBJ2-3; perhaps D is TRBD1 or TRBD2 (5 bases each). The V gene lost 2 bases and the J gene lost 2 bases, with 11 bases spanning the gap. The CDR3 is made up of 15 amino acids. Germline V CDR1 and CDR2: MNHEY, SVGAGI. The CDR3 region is CASSYPGRITDTQYF. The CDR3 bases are TGTGCCAGCAGTTACCCGGGACGGATCACAGATACGCAGTATTTT.

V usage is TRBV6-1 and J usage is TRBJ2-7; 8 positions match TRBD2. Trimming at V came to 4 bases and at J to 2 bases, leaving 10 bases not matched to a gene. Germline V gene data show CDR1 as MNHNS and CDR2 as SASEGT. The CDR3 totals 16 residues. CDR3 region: CASSAAGGGSPYEQYF. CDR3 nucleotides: TGTGCCAGCAGTGCAGCCGGGGGGGGATCCCCCTACGAGCAGTACTTC.

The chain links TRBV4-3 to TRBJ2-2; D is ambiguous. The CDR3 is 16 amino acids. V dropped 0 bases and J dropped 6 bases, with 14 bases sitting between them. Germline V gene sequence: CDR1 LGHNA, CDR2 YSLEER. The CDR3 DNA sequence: TGCGCCAGCAGCCAAGATAGCAGGCGAAGGGCCGGGGAGCTGTTTTTT. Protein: CASSQDSRRRAGELFF.

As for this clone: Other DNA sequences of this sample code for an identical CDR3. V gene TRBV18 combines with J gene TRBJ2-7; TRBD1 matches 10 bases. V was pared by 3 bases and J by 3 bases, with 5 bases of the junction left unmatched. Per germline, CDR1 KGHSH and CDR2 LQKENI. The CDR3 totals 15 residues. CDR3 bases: TGTGCCAGCTCACCCTCCGGACAGGGGGACTACGAGCAGTACTTC. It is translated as CASSPSGQGDYEQYF.

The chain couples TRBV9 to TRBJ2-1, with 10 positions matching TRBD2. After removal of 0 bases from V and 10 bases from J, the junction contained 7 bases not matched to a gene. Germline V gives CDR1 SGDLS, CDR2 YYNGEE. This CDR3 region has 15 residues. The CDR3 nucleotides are TGTGCCAGCAGCGTAGGTTCTAGCGGGAGTCGGGAGCAGTTCTTC. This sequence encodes CASSVGSSGSREQFF.

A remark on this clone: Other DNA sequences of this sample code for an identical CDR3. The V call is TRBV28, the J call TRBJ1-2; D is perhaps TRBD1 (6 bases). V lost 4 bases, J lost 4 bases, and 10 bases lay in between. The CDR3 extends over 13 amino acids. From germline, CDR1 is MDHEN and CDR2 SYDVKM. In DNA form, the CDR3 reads TGTGCCAGCAGTTCGGACAGATTCTATGGCTACACCTTC. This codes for CASSSDRFYGYTF.

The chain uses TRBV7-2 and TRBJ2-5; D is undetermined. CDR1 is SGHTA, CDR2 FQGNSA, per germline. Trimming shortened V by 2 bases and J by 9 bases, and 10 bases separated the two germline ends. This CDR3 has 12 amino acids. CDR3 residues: CASSLRTDPQYF. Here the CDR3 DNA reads TGTGCCAGCAGCTTAAGAACAGATCCCCAGTACTTC.

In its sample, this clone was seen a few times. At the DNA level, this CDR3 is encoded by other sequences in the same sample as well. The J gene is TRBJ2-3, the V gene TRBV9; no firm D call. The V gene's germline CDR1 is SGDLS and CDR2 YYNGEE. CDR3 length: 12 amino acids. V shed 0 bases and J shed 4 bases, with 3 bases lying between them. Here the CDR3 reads CASSVGADTQYF. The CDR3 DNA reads TGTGCCAGCAGCGTAGGAGCAGATACGCAGTATTTT.

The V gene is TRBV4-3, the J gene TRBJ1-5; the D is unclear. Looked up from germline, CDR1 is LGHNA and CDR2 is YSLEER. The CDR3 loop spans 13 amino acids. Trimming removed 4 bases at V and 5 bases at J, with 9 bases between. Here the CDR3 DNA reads TGCGCCAGCAGCCCTAGAACGGATCAGCCCCAGCATTTT. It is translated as CASSPRTDQPQHF.

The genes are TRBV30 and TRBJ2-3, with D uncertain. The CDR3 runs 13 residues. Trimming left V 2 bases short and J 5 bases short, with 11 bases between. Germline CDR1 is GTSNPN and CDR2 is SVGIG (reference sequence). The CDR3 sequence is CAWSPLSGDTQYF. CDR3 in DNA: TGTGCCTGGAGTCCGTTGTCGGGAGATACGCAGTATTTT.

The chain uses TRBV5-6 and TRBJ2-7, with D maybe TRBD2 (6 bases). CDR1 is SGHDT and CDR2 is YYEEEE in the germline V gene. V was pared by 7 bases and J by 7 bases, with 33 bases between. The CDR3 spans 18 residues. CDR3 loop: CASLGPEHRGLLREEQYF. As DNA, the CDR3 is TGTGCCAGCTTGGGTCCTGAGCATAGGGGACTTTTACGTGAGGAGCAGTACTTC.

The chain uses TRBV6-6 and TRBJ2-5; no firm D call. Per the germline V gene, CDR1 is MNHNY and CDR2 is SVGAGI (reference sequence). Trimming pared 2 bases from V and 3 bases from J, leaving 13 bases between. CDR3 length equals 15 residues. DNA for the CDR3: TGTGCCAGCAGTTACCATCGAGTGGCAGAAGAGACCCAGTACTTC. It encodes CASSYHRVAEETQYF.

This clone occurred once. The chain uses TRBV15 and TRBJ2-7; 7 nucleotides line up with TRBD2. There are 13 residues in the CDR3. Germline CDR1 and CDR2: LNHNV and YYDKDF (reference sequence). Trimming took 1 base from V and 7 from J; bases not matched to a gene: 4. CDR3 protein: CATSRGREGEQYF. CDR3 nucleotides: TGTGCCACCAGCAGAGGCAGGGAGGGAGAGCAGTACTTC.

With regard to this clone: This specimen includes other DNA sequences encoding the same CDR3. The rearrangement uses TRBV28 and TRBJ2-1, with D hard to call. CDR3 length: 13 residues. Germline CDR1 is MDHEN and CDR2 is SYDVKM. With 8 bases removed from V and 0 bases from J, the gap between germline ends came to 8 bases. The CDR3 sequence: CASSESSYNEQFF. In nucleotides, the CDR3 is TGTGCCAGCTCGGAAAGCTCCTACAATGAGCAGTTCTTC.

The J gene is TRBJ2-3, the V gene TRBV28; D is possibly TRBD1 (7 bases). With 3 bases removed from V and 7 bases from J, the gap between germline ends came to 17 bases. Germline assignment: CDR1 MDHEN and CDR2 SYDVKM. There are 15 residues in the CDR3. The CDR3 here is CASSFGAGGLYTQYF. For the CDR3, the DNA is TGTGCCAGCAGTTTTGGGGCAGGGGGGCTCTATACGCAGTATTTT.

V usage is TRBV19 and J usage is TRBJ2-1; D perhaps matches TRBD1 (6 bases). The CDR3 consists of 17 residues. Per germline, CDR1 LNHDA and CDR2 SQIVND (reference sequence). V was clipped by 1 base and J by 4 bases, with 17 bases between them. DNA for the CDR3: TGTGCCAGTAGTATAGCCCCCCAGGGGCTGAGGTACAATGAGCAGTTCTTC. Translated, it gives CASSIAPQGLRYNEQFF.

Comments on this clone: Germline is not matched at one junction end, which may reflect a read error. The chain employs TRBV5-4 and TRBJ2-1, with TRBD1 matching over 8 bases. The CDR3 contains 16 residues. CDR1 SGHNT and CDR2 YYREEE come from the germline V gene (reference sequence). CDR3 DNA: TGCGCCAGCAGCCAAGACCGGGACAGGCGCGACAATGAGCAGTTCTTC. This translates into CASSQDRDRRDNEQFF. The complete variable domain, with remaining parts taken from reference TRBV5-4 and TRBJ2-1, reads ETGVTQSPTHLIKTRGQQVTLRCSSQSGHNTVSWYQQALGQGPQFIFQYYREEENGRGNFPPRFSGLQFPNYSSELNVNALELDDSALYLCASSQDRDRRDNEQFFGPGTRLTVL.

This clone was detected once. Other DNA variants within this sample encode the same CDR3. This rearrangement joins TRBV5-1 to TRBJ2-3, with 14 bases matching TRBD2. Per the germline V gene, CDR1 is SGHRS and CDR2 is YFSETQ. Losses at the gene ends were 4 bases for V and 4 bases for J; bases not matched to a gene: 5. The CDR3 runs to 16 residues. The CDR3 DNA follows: TGCGCCAGCAGCCGGGGACTAGCGGGAGTCTCAGATACGCAGTATTTT. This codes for CASSRGLAGVSDTQYF.

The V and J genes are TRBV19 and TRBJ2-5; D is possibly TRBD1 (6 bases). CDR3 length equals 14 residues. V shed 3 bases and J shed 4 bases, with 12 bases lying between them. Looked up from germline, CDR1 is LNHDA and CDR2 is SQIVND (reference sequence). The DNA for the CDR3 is TGTGCCAGTAGTATGGGGAGAGGGGGAGAGACCCAGTACTTC. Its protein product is CASSMGRGGETQYF. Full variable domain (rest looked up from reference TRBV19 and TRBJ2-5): DGGITQSPKYLFRKEGQNVTLSCEQNLNHDAMYWYRQDPGQGLRLIYYSQIVNDFQKGDIAEGYSVSREKKESFPLTVTSAQKNPTAFYLCASSMGRGGETQYFGPGTRLLVL.

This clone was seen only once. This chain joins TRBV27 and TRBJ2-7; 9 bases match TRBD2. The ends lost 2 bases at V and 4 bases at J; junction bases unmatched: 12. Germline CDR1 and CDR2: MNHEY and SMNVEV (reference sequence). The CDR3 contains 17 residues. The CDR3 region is CASSLMAGGPVLYEQYF. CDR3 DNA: TGTGCCAGCAGTTTAATGGCGGGAGGGCCAGTCCTATACGAGCAGTACTTC.

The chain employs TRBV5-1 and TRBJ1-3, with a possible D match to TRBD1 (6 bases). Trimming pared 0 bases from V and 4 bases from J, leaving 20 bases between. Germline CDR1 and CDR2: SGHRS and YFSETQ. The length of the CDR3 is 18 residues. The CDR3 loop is CASSLAIGGQRMGNTIYF. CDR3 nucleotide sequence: TGCGCCAGCAGCTTGGCAATTGGCGGACAGAGGATGGGAAACACCATATATTTT.

The CDR3 loop reads CASRTTGHQPQHF. In DNA form, the CDR3 reads TGTGCCAGCAGAACGACAGGGCATCAGCCCCAGCATTTT. This chain uses TRBV28 with TRBJ1-5; 7 bases map to TRBD1. The length of the CDR3 is 13 residues. The germline CDR1 and CDR2 sequences are MDHEN and SYDVKM. V shed 6 bases and J 5 bases; nucleotides not matched to a gene: 4.

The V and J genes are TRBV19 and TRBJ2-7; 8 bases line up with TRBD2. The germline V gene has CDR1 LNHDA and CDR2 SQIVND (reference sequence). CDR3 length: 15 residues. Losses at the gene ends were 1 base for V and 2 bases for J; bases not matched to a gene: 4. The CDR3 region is CASSIVGSGTYEQYF. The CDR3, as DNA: TGTGCCAGTAGTATAGTGGGTAGCGGGACCTACGAGCAGTACTTC.

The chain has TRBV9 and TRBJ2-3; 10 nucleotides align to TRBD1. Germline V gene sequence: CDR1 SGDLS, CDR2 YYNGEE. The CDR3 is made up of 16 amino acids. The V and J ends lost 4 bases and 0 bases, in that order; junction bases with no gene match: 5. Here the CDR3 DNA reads TGTGCCAGCAGCCTAGGACAGGGGGTGAGCACAGATACGCAGTATTTT. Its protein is CASSLGQGVSTDTQYF.

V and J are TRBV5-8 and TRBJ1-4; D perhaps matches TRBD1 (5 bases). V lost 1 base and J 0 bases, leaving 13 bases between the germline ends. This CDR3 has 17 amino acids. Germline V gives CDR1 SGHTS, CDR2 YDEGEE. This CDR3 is CASSLLTGLATNEKLFF. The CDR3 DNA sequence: TGTGCCAGCAGCTTGCTTACGGGGCTGGCAACTAATGAAAAACTGTTTTTT. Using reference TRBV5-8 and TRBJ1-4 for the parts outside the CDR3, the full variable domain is EAGVTQSPTHLIKTRGQQATLRCSPISGHTSVYWYQQALGLGLQFLLWYDEGEERNRGNFPPRFSGRQFPNYSSELNVNALELEDSALYLCASSLLTGLATNEKLFFGSGTQLSVL.

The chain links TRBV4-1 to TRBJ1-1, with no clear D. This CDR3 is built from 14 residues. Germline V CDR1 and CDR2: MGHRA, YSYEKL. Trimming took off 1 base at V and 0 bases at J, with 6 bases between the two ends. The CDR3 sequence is CASSQAAMNTEAFF. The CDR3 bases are TGCGCCAGCAGCCAAGCAGCCATGAACACTGAAGCTTTCTTT.

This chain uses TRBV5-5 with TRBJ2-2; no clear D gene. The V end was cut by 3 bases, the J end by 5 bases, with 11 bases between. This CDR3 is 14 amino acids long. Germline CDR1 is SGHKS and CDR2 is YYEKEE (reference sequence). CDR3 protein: CASSSRLDTGELFF. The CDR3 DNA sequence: TGTGCCAGCAGCTCGAGGTTGGATACCGGGGAGCTGTTTTTT. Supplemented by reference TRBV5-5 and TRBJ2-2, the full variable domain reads DAGVTQSPTHLIKTRGQQVTLRCSPISGHKSVSWYQQVLGQGPQFIFQYYEKEERGRGNFPDRFSARQFPNYSSELNVNALLLGDSALYLCASSSRLDTGELFFGEGSRLTVL.

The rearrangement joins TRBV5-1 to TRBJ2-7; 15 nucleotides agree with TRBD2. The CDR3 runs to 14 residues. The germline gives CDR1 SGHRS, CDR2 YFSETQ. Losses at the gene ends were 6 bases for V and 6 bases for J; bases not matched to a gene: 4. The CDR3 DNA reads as TGCGCCAGCACTTGGACTAGCGGGAGGGGCGAGCAGTACTTC. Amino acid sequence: CASTWTSGRGEQYF.